This entry lists 10 T cell receptor beta chains sequenced from one sample in a study of CD8 T cells in Susac syndrome. RNA in amounts of about 0.5 to 1 ug was reverse transcribed with random hexamers. TCRdb used MiXCR to reprocess the immunoSEQ multiplex PCR reads, holding one entry per CDR3 protein. The top ten clones hold around 0.12% of a sample with some 120,000 distinct CDR3 sequences, roughly 90% of them seen once. Material for sequencing was CD8+ T cells from PBMCs. The receptor source for this set is a human donor in good health.

The chain has TRBV6-5 and TRBJ1-5; D gene uncertain. V was cut by 6 bases and J by 6 bases, with 15 bases left in between. The length of the CDR3 is 14 residues. The V gene's germline CDR1 is MNHEY and CDR2 SVGAGI. The DNA of the CDR3 is TGTGCCAGCAGCCCGACGCAAGGGATTCAGCCCCAGCATTTT. Amino acid sequence: CASSPTQGIQPQHF.

DNA of the CDR3: TGTGCCAGCAGCCGCTTCACGGGTACCGGAACTAATGAAAAACTGTTTTTT. This codes for CASSRFTGTGTNEKLFF. The rearrangement joins TRBV4-2 to TRBJ1-4, with D hard to call. V lost 4 bases to trimming and J lost 1 base, with 16 bases between them. This CDR3 has 17 residues. From germline, CDR1 is LGHNA and CDR2 YNFKEQ.

This clonotype was observed once. This sequence joins TRBV7-8 and TRBJ1-2; D not resolved. CDR1 SGHVS and CDR2 FQNEAQ come from the germline V gene. V lost 1 base and J 3 bases, leaving 6 bases between the germline ends. This CDR3 has 13 amino acids. CDR3 residues: CASSLEVDYGYTF. CDR3 nucleotide sequence: TGTGCCAGCAGCTTAGAAGTGGACTATGGCTACACCTTC.

This chain joins TRBV7-9 and TRBJ2-3, with D possibly being TRBD1 or TRBD2 (6 bases each). V gave up 0 bases and J gave up 0 bases, with 10 bases separating them. The CDR3 spans 16 residues. The germline gives CDR1 SEHNR, CDR2 FQNEAQ (reference sequence). The CDR3, as DNA: TGTGCCAGCAGCTTAGCGCAAGGGGGGAGCACAGATACGCAGTATTTT. It codes for CASSLAQGGSTDTQYF.

V usage is TRBV29-1 and J usage is TRBJ2-5; 10 bases line up with TRBD2. V lost 7 bases and J lost 4; bases outside the gene matches: 12. This CDR3 has 15 residues. CDR1 and CDR2 (germline): SQVTM, ANQGSEA. As DNA, the CDR3 is TGCAGCGCCCGGGGGAGCGGGGGGGGCGGAGAGACCCAGTACTTC. It is translated as CSARGSGGGGETQYF.

The V gene is TRBV28, the J gene TRBJ1-1; TRBD1 is a possible D gene (6 bases). Looked up from germline, CDR1 is MDHEN and CDR2 is SYDVKM. V gave up 6 bases and J gave up 1 base, with 18 bases separating them. The CDR3 runs 16 residues. CDR3 bases: TGTGCCAGCAGCCTACAGGGACGGCAGCGGAACACTGAAGCTTTCTTT. It is translated as CASSLQGRQRNTEAFF.

The chain recombines TRBV13 with TRBJ1-1, with D perhaps matching TRBD1 (5 bases). CDR1 and CDR2 (germline): PRHDT, FYEKMQ (reference sequence). There are 15 residues in the CDR3. V lost 5 bases and J 0 bases, leaving 13 bases between the germline ends. CDR3 in amino acids: CASSTQTRVNTEAFF. In DNA, the CDR3 is TGTGCCAGCAGCACCCAAACCAGGGTGAACACTGAAGCTTTCTTT.

This chain joins TRBV18 and TRBJ1-5; D is ambiguous. There are 13 residues in the CDR3. CDR1 and CDR2 from the germline V gene are KGHSH and LQKENI. Trimming took 3 bases from V and 0 from J, leaving 3 bases between them. CDR3 sequence: CASSPYSNQPQHF. For the CDR3, the DNA is TGTGCCAGCTCACCGTATAGCAATCAGCCCCAGCATTTT.

The rearrangement uses TRBV20-1 and TRBJ2-7; tentatively, D is TRBD1 (6 bases). V gave up 8 bases and J gave up 6 bases, with 23 bases separating them. In germline, CDR1 is DFQATT, CDR2 SNEGSKA (reference sequence). The length of the CDR3 is 14 residues. The CDR3, as DNA: TGCAGTTCTGTCCCGGGACATATACTTGGCGAGCAGTACTTC. Translating it yields CSSVPGHILGEQYF.

This clonotype was found a few times. The J gene is TRBJ2-7, the V gene TRBV20-1, with 7 bases aligning to TRBD2. The J segment lost 0 bases and the V segment lost 2 bases, leaving 7 bases of the junction unmatched. The germline V gene has CDR1 DFQATT and CDR2 SNEGSKA (reference sequence). The CDR3 covers 15 residues. CDR3 protein: CSARPTSASSYEQYF. The CDR3 region has the DNA TGCAGTGCTAGACCCACTAGCGCGAGCTCCTACGAGCAGTACTTC.